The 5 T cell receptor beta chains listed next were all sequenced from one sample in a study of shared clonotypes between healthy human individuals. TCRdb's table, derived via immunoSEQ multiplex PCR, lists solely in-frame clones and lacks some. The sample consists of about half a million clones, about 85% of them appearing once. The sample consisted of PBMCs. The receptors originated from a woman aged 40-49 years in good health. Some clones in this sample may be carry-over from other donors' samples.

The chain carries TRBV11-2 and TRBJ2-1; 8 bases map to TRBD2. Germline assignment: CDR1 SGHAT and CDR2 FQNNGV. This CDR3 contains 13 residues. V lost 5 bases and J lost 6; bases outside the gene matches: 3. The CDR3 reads CASSEGLVNEQFF. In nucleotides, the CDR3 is TGTGCCAGCAGCGAGGGACTAGTCAATGAGCAGTTCTTC. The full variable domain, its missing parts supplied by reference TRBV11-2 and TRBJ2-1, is EAGVAQSPRYKIIEKRQSVAFWCNPISGHATLYWYQQILGQGPKLLIQFQNNGVVDDSQLPKDRFSAERLKGVDSTLKIQPAKLEDSAVYLCASSEGLVNEQFFGPGTRLTVL.

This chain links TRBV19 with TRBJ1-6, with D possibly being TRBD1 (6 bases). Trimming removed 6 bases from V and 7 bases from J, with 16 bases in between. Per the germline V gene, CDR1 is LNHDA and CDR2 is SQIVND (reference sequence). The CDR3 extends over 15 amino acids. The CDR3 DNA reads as TGTGCCAGTAGGGGGGCAGAGCGGACGAATTCACCCCTCCACTTT. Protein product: CASRGAERTNSPLHF.

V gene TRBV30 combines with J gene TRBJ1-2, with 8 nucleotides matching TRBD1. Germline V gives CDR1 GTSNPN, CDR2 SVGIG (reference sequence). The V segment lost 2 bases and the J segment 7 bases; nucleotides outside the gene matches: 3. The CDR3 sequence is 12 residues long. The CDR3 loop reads CAWSSGGGGYTF. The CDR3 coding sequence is TGTGCCTGGAGTTCAGGGGGCGGTGGCTACACCTTC.

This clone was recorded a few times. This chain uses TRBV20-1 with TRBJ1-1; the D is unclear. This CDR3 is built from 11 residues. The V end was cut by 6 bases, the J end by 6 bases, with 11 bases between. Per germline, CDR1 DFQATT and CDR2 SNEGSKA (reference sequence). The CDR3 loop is CSAHPYAEAFF. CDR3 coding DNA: TGCAGTGCCCATCCCTACGCTGAAGCTTTCTTT.

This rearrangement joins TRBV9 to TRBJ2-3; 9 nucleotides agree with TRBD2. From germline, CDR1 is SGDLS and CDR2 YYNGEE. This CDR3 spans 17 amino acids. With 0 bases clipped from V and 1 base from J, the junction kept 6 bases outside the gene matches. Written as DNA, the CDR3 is TGTGCCAGCAGCGTAGGGGCGGGAGGGCCTGGCACAGATACGCAGTATTTT. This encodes CASSVGAGGPGTDTQYF.